A selection of T cell receptor beta chains follows, all from one sample in a study of T cells in Graves' hyperthyroidism and ophthalmopathy. TCRdb processed the multiplex PCR reads anew with MiXCR; each CDR3 protein has one entry. The sample shows hundreds of thousands of distinct CDR3 sequences, 40% to 55% of them seen only once. The sequencing sample was made of peripheral blood or thyroid tissue (not recorded which). These receptors were obtained from an adult man with Graves' disease, either hyperthyroidism or ophthalmopathy (not recorded which). Each CDR3 is given with its conserved first and last residue. D genes are given only for firm matches. The size of a clone is reported for some rows only, either as once, few or many, or as a class for expanded clones.

V gene: TRBV13; clone size: -; D gene: -; J gene: TRBJ1-5; CDR3 DNA: TGTGCCAGCAGCTTAGGGGGAGGTCTCTATAGCAACCAGCCCCAGCATTTT; CDR3 protein: CASSLGGGLYSNQPQHF
V gene: TRBV12-3/TRBV12-4; clone size: few; D gene: -; J gene: TRBJ1-2; CDR3 DNA: TGTGCCAGCAGTTTCGGGACAAGGGGTGGCTACACCTTC; CDR3 protein: CASSFGTRGGYTF
V gene: TRBV29-1; clone size: many; D gene: -; J gene: TRBJ1-1; CDR3 DNA: TGCAGCGCTCAGGACAGTGCTAACGAAGCTTTCTTT; CDR3 protein: CSAQDSANEAFF
V gene: TRBV7-9; clone size: -; D gene: -; J gene: TRBJ2-7; CDR3 DNA: TGTGCCAGCAGCTCTCAACAGGGAGTAACCGGCGAGCAGTACTTC; CDR3 protein: CASSSQQGVTGEQYF
V gene: TRBV7-9; clone size: few; D gene: TRBD1; J gene: TRBJ2-7; CDR3 DNA: TGTGCCAGCAGCCACCCCTTCGACAGGGGTTACGAGCAGTACTTC; CDR3 protein: CASSHPFDRGYEQYF
V gene: TRBV2; clone size: -; D gene: -; J gene: TRBJ1-3; CDR3 DNA: TGTGCCAGCAGTGTGTGGGGCAGAGACACCATATATTTT; CDR3 protein: CASSVWGRDTIYF
V gene: TRBV7-2; clone size: -; D gene: -; J gene: TRBJ1-2; CDR3 DNA: TGTGCCAGCAGCGCAGAGTCAACCCTTAACTATGGCTACACCTTC; CDR3 protein: CASSAESTLNYGYTF
V gene: TRBV2; clone size: -; D gene: -; J gene: TRBJ1-5; CDR3 DNA: TGTGCCAGCAAAACAGGGATGGGATCTCAGCCCCAGCATTTT; CDR3 protein: CASKTGMGSQPQHF
V gene: TRBV24-1; clone size: many; D gene: -; J gene: TRBJ1-2; CDR3 DNA: TGTGCCACCAGTGATTCCGCCCGTCCAGACTATGGCTACACCTTC; CDR3 protein: CATSDSARPDYGYTF
V gene: TRBV2; clone size: -; D gene: TRBD1; J gene: TRBJ1-4; CDR3 DNA: TGTGCTTACACAGGGGCAGGGGAAAAACTGTTTTTT; CDR3 protein: CAYTGAGEKLFF
V gene: TRBV20-1; clone size: few; D gene: TRBD1; J gene: TRBJ1-6; CDR3 DNA: TGCAGTGCTAGATCTGCGGGACAGGGGGTGAATTCACCCCTCCACTTT; CDR3 protein: CSARSAGQGVNSPLHF
V gene: TRBV7-8; clone size: -; D gene: TRBD1; J gene: TRBJ1-1; CDR3 DNA: TGTGCCAGCAGCTTGGTGGGACAGGGGGCATCGAACACTGAAGCTTTCTTT; CDR3 protein: CASSLVGQGASNTEAFF
V gene: TRBV5-1; clone size: -; D gene: -; J gene: TRBJ2-2; CDR3 DNA: TGCGCCAGCAGCTTGCCCCCCTCAGGGGCCGGCGGGGAGCTGTTTTTT; CDR3 protein: CASSLPPSGAGGELFF
V gene: TRBV11-2; clone size: few; D gene: TRBD1; J gene: TRBJ1-1; CDR3 DNA: TGTGCCAGCAGCCAAGAGGGGGCCCTCACTGAAGCTTTCTTT; CDR3 protein: CASSQEGALTEAFF
V gene: TRBV20-1; clone size: -; D gene: TRBD1; J gene: TRBJ1-2; CDR3 DNA: TGCAGTGCTTACTATCTGACAGGGGCAAGTGGCTACACCTTC; CDR3 protein: CSAYYLTGASGYTF
V gene: TRBV9; clone size: many; D gene: -; J gene: TRBJ1-2; CDR3 DNA: TGTGCCAGCAGCGTGGATGACGAGGGGAACTATGGCTACACCTTC; CDR3 protein: CASSVDDEGNYGYTF
V gene: TRBV5-1; clone size: -; D gene: TRBD1; J gene: TRBJ1-2; CDR3 DNA: TGCGCCAGCAGCTTGGACGACAGGGACCCTAACTATGGCTACACCTTC; CDR3 protein: CASSLDDRDPNYGYTF
V gene: TRBV2; clone size: -; D gene: -; J gene: TRBJ1-2; CDR3 DNA: TGTGCCAGCAGTGAACTGGACACCGCTAACTATGGCTACACCTTC; CDR3 protein: CASSELDTANYGYTF
V gene: TRBV5-1; clone size: -; D gene: -; J gene: TRBJ1-2; CDR3 DNA: TGCGCCAGCAGCGCCGGGACACTCTATGGCTACACCTTC; CDR3 protein: CASSAGTLYGYTF
V gene: TRBV10-3; clone size: -; D gene: -; J gene: TRBJ1-1; CDR3 DNA: TGTGCCATCAGCCACCCTCGGCAGGGGAATTCGGTACGGGGCACTGAAGCTTTCTTT; CDR3 protein: CAISHPRQGNSVRGTEAFF
V gene: TRBV20-1; clone size: many; D gene: TRBD2; J gene: TRBJ2-7; CDR3 DNA: TGCAGTGCTAGGGGACTAGCGGGAGCTGAGCAGTACTTC; CDR3 protein: CSARGLAGAEQYF
V gene: TRBV7-9; clone size: -; D gene: TRBD1; J gene: TRBJ2-7; CDR3 DNA: TGTGCCAGCAGGCTGGGACAGTGGGGCTACGAGCAGTACTTC; CDR3 protein: CASRLGQWGYEQYF
V gene: TRBV2; clone size: many; D gene: -; J gene: TRBJ1-4; CDR3 DNA: TGTGCCAGCAGGGGACTTGGGGGTCGCTACGAAAAACTGTTTTTT; CDR3 protein: CASRGLGGRYEKLFF
V gene: TRBV6-6; clone size: -; D gene: TRBD1; J gene: TRBJ2-5; CDR3 DNA: TGTGCCAGCAGTGCCAGACAGGGGGCGGTTGAGACCCAGTACTTC; CDR3 protein: CASSARQGAVETQYF
V gene: TRBV7-3; clone size: few; D gene: TRBD1; J gene: TRBJ2-2; CDR3 DNA: TGTGCCAGCAGCCGTGGACAGGGGGCCGGGGAGCTGTTTTTT; CDR3 protein: CASSRGQGAGELFF
V gene: TRBV24-1; clone size: -; D gene: TRBD2; J gene: TRBJ2-3; CDR3 DNA: TGTGCCACCAGTGGCCTAGCGGGAGCAGATACGCAGTATTTT; CDR3 protein: CATSGLAGADTQYF
V gene: TRBV2; clone size: few; D gene: TRBD1; J gene: TRBJ2-3; CDR3 DNA: TGTGCCAGCAGTGTGACAGGGTACACAGATACGCAGTATTTT; CDR3 protein: CASSVTGYTDTQYF
V gene: TRBV29-1; clone size: many; D gene: -; J gene: TRBJ1-2; CDR3 DNA: TGCAGCGTCCCCCAGGGTCTCTTCTATGGCTACACCTTC; CDR3 protein: CSVPQGLFYGYTF
V gene: TRBV19; clone size: -; D gene: TRBD1; J gene: TRBJ1-5; CDR3 DNA: TGTGCCAGTAGTGTCTCCGCCGGGACAGAGAATCAGCCCCAGCATTTT; CDR3 protein: CASSVSAGTENQPQHF
V gene: TRBV5-1; clone size: few; D gene: -; J gene: TRBJ1-6; CDR3 DNA: TGCGCCAGCAGCCAAGAGGGTGGGGGGGTTGGTATTTCACCCCTCCACTTT; CDR3 protein: CASSQEGGGVGISPLHF
V gene: TRBV20-1; clone size: few; D gene: -; J gene: TRBJ2-7; CDR3 DNA: TGCAGTGCTGGACTGGCGGGAACCTACGAGCAGTACTTC; CDR3 protein: CSAGLAGTYEQYF
V gene: TRBV10-2; clone size: -; D gene: -; J gene: TRBJ2-5; CDR3 DNA: TGCGCCAGCAGTGACAGGGCACGAGAGACCCAGTACTTC; CDR3 protein: CASSDRARETQYF
V gene: TRBV5-5; clone size: -; D gene: -; J gene: TRBJ1-3; CDR3 DNA: TGCGCCAGCAGCCAACAGGTATTCTCTGGAAACACCATATATTTT; CDR3 protein: CASSQQVFSGNTIYF
V gene: TRBV7-8; clone size: -; D gene: -; J gene: TRBJ2-5; CDR3 DNA: TGTGCCAGCAGCTATGGACTTCCCGGATACCAAGAGACCCAGTACTTC; CDR3 protein: CASSYGLPGYQETQYF
V gene: TRBV2; clone size: few; D gene: TRBD1; J gene: TRBJ1-2; CDR3 DNA: TGTGCCAGCAGGGAGAGGACAGGGAGTAACTATGGCTACACCTTC; CDR3 protein: CASRERTGSNYGYTF
V gene: TRBV20-1; clone size: -; D gene: -; J gene: TRBJ1-3; CDR3 DNA: TGCAGTGCTAGAGAGTACAGCTCGGGGAACACCATATATTTT; CDR3 protein: CSAREYSSGNTIYF
V gene: TRBV7-9; clone size: -; D gene: -; J gene: TRBJ1-1; CDR3 DNA: TGTGCCAGCAGCTTAATAGACATGAACACTGAAGCTTTCTTT; CDR3 protein: CASSLIDMNTEAFF
V gene: TRBV25-1; clone size: -; D gene: -; J gene: TRBJ1-6; CDR3 DNA: TGTGCCAGCAGCCAAGAAACGGTCAGGGATAATTCACCCCTCCACTTT; CDR3 protein: CASSQETVRDNSPLHF
V gene: TRBV7-8; clone size: -; D gene: TRBD2; J gene: TRBJ2-2; CDR3 DNA: TGTGCCAGCAGCCAAGAGGCTAGCGGGGGCCTAAACACCGGGGAGCTGTTTTTT; CDR3 protein: CASSQEASGGLNTGELFF
V gene: TRBV5-6; clone size: few; D gene: -; J gene: TRBJ1-2; CDR3 DNA: TGTGCCAGCAGGGATCTCTCATGGTATGGCTACACCTTC; CDR3 protein: CASRDLSWYGYTF
V gene: TRBV20-1; clone size: many; D gene: -; J gene: TRBJ2-7; CDR3 DNA: TGCAGTGCCCGTGAGTCCTCCTACGAGCAGTACTTC; CDR3 protein: CSARESSYEQYF
V gene: TRBV12-3/TRBV12-4; clone size: -; D gene: TRBD1; J gene: TRBJ2-7; CDR3 DNA: TGTGCCAGCATCCAAACGACAGGGGGGTACGAGCAGTACTTC; CDR3 protein: CASIQTTGGYEQYF
V gene: TRBV24-1; clone size: -; D gene: TRBD1; J gene: TRBJ2-6; CDR3 DNA: TGTGCCACCAGTGATTTGCAGGACAGGGCGCCTGGGGCCAACGTCCTGACTTTC; CDR3 protein: CATSDLQDRAPGANVLTF